Listed below are T cell receptor beta chains from one sample, sequenced in a study of OX40 agonist ivuxolimab in advanced cancers. Using immunoSEQ multiplex PCR, the repertoire was profiled, and TCRdb retains in-frame clones only, with some absent. The table records some 70,000 clones, about 79% of them present only once. The starting material was CD4+ or CD8+ T cells sorted from blood, obtained in a trial of the OX40 agonist ivuxolimab. The origin of the receptors is an adult with an advanced solid tumor such as melanoma, head and neck, liver or kidney cancer. CDR3s include the opening cysteine and the closing phenylalanine or tryptophan. A D gene is named only where the DNA matches it firmly. The size field is filled for only some rows; it gives once, few, many or a size class.

V	D	J	size	CDR3	DNA
TRBV12-5	.	TRBJ2-7	.	CASGPAGGRAGEQYF	TGTGCTAGTGGTCCCGCCGGTGGCAGGGCGGGTGAGCAGTACTTC
TRBV7-9	TRBD1	TRBJ2-7	.	CASSFGQVYEQYF	TGTGCCAGCAGCTTCGGACAGGTCTACGAGCAGTACTTC
TRBV29-1	TRBD2	TRBJ2-5	.	CSVEATSGGVRKETQYF	TGCAGCGTTGAAGCGACTAGCGGGGGGGTCCGAAAAGAGACCCAGTACTTC
TRBV4-1	TRBD1	TRBJ2-3	.	CASSPKGQGAGDTQYF	TGCGCCAGCAGCCCGAAGGGACAGGGGGCCGGAGATACGCAGTATTTT
TRBV6-5	.	TRBJ1-2	.	CASRNPTGAGGYTF	TGTGCCAGCCGGAACCCGACGGGGGCGGGGGGCTACACCTTC
TRBV5-5	.	TRBJ2-7	.	CASSGNHEQYF	TGTGCCAGCAGCGGGAACCACGAGCAGTACTTC
TRBV5-1	TRBD1	TRBJ1-1	once	CASTTGWSGTEAFF	TGCGCCAGCACGACAGGGTGGTCTGGAACTGAAGCTTTCTTT
TRBV19	TRBD1	TRBJ1-5	.	CASTSGQGGYQPQHF	TGTGCCAGCACCAGTGGACAGGGAGGTTATCAGCCCCAGCATTTT
TRBV11-2	.	TRBJ2-5	once	CASSLDNQETQYF	TGTGCCAGCAGCTTAGATAACCAAGAGACCCAGTACTTC
TRBV4-3	TRBD1	TRBJ1-3	few	CASSQDGRGGSGNTIYF	TGCGCCAGCAGCCAAGATGGCAGGGGGGGTTCTGGAAACACCATATATTTT
TRBV28	.	TRBJ1-1	.	CASSLRRVEAFF	TGTGCCAGCAGTTTAAGGAGGGTTGAAGCTTTCTTT
TRBV9	.	TRBJ1-1	few	CASSPPGRSKAFF	TGTGCCAGCAGCCCCCCCGGACGGTCGAAGGCTTTCTTT
TRBV7-9	.	TRBJ1-4	once	CASSPDRGFGEKLFF	TGTGCCAGCAGCCCCGATAGGGGGTTTGGTGAAAAACTGTTTTTT
TRBV2	.	TRBJ2-5	.	CASSENRPGETQYF	TGTGCCAGCAGTGAAAACAGGCCGGGAGAGACCCAGTACTTC
TRBV7-3	.	TRBJ1-4	.	CASRRDQSNEKLFF	TGTGCCAGCAGGCGGGACCAAAGTAATGAAAAACTGTTTTTT
TRBV5-1	.	TRBJ1-1	.	CASSSLGRVDTEAFF	TGCGCCAGCAGCTCACTAGGTCGGGTGGACACTGAAGCTTTCTTT
TRBV2	TRBD2	TRBJ2-7	.	CASRPLAGGPREQYF	TGTGCCAGCAGGCCACTAGCGGGGGGGCCTCGAGAGCAGTACTTC
TRBV28	TRBD1	TRBJ1-2	.	CASGTGGELYGYTF	TGTGCCAGCGGGACAGGGGGTGAACTTTATGGCTACACCTTC